These 9 T cell receptor beta chains were sequenced from one sample in a study of OX40 agonist ivuxolimab in advanced cancers. Repertoires were generated with immunoSEQ multiplex PCR, while TCRdb's copy carries only in-frame clones and drops some. The table includes some 74,000 clones, roughly 88% detected once. The source was CD4+ or CD8+ T cells sorted from blood, collected in a trial of the OX40 agonist ivuxolimab. These receptors were collected from an adult with an advanced solid tumor such as melanoma, head and neck, liver or kidney cancer.

A few counts support this clone. This rearrangement joins TRBV19 to TRBJ2-4; 7 nucleotides agree with TRBD1. Germline CDR1 is LNHDA and CDR2 is SQIVND (reference sequence). V gave up 6 bases and J gave up 7 bases; unmatched junction bases: 9. This CDR3 comprises 14 residues. The CDR3 coding sequence is TGTGCCAGTAGGACCGTAGAGGGGGCTAACATTCAGTACTTC. It yields the protein CASRTVEGANIQYF.

This sequence joins TRBV27 and TRBJ2-7; 11 positions match TRBD2. V was pared by 5 bases and J by 7 bases, with 13 bases of the junction left unmatched. CDR1 is MNHEY, CDR2 SMNVEV, per germline (reference sequence). The length of the CDR3 is 16 residues. The CDR3 region is CASSPGTSGGFLEQYF. CDR3 nucleotides: TGTGCCAGCAGTCCGGGGACTAGCGGAGGGTTTTTGGAGCAGTACTTC.

The rearrangement links TRBV7-2 to TRBJ1-3; 7 bases line up with TRBD1. The V segment lost 4 bases and the J segment 4 bases; nucleotides outside the gene matches: 4. This CDR3 has 14 amino acids. CDR1 SGHTA and CDR2 FQGNSA come from the germline V gene. CDR3 sequence (DNA): TGTGCCAGCAGCTGGGACAGAGCCGGAAACACCATATATTTT. It codes for CASSWDRAGNTIYF.

The V call is TRBV6-1, the J call TRBJ2-7; D is possibly TRBD2 (6 bases). The CDR3 has 15 amino acids. Germline V gene data show CDR1 as MNHNS and CDR2 as SASEGT. V was pared by 4 bases and J by 0 bases, with 13 bases between. The CDR3 is CASSVLAVSSYEQYF. DNA of the CDR3: TGTGCCAGCAGTGTCTTAGCGGTGAGCTCCTACGAGCAGTACTTC.

The V call is TRBV7-2, the J call TRBJ2-3, with a weak D call TRBD2 (5 bases). Germline loops: CDR1 SGHTA, CDR2 FQGNSA. This CDR3 is built from 15 residues. V was clipped by 5 bases and J by 5 bases, with 17 bases between them. CDR3 DNA sequence: TGTGCCAGCAGCCTGGCCGTGCGAGGGTTAGATACGCAGTATTTT. Translation gives CASSLAVRGLDTQYF.

The genes are TRBV7-2 and TRBJ2-7; D may match TRBD1 or TRBD2 (5 bases each). The V and J ends lost 4 bases and 2 bases respectively, with 12 bases between them. CDR1 and CDR2 (germline): SGHTA, FQGNSA. The CDR3 sequence is 14 residues long. Written as DNA, the CDR3 is TGTGCCAGCAGCTCCCGGGACGTAACCTACGAGCAGTACTTC. Translated, it gives CASSSRDVTYEQYF.

The J gene is TRBJ2-1, the V gene TRBV28; a weak D match, TRBD1 (5 bases). The V gene lost 7 bases and the J gene lost 6 bases, with 10 bases spanning the gap. The germline V gene has CDR1 MDHEN and CDR2 SYDVKM. The CDR3 runs to 12 residues. CDR3 region: CASTSRGNEQFF. Written as DNA, the CDR3 is TGTGCCAGCACCTCAAGGGGCAATGAGCAGTTCTTC.

V is TRBV5-1 and J is TRBJ2-1, with 10 positions matching TRBD2. This CDR3 is 16 amino acids long. The germline V gene has CDR1 SGHRS and CDR2 YFSETQ. J gave up 0 bases and V 4 bases, and 4 bases lay outside the gene matches. The CDR3, as DNA: TGCGCCAGCAGCGAATCTAGCGGGGGCTCCTACAATGAGCAGTTCTTC. It yields the protein CASSESSGGSYNEQFF.

The V call is TRBV7-2, the J call TRBJ1-1, with 10 nucleotides matching TRBD1. The V and J ends lost 1 base and 5 bases, in that order; junction bases with no gene match: 4. The CDR3 contains 15 residues. The germline gives CDR1 SGHTA, CDR2 FQGNSA. The CDR3 sequence is CASSLDGTGETEAFF. The CDR3 bases are TGTGCCAGCAGCTTAGATGGGACAGGGGAGACTGAAGCTTTCTTT.